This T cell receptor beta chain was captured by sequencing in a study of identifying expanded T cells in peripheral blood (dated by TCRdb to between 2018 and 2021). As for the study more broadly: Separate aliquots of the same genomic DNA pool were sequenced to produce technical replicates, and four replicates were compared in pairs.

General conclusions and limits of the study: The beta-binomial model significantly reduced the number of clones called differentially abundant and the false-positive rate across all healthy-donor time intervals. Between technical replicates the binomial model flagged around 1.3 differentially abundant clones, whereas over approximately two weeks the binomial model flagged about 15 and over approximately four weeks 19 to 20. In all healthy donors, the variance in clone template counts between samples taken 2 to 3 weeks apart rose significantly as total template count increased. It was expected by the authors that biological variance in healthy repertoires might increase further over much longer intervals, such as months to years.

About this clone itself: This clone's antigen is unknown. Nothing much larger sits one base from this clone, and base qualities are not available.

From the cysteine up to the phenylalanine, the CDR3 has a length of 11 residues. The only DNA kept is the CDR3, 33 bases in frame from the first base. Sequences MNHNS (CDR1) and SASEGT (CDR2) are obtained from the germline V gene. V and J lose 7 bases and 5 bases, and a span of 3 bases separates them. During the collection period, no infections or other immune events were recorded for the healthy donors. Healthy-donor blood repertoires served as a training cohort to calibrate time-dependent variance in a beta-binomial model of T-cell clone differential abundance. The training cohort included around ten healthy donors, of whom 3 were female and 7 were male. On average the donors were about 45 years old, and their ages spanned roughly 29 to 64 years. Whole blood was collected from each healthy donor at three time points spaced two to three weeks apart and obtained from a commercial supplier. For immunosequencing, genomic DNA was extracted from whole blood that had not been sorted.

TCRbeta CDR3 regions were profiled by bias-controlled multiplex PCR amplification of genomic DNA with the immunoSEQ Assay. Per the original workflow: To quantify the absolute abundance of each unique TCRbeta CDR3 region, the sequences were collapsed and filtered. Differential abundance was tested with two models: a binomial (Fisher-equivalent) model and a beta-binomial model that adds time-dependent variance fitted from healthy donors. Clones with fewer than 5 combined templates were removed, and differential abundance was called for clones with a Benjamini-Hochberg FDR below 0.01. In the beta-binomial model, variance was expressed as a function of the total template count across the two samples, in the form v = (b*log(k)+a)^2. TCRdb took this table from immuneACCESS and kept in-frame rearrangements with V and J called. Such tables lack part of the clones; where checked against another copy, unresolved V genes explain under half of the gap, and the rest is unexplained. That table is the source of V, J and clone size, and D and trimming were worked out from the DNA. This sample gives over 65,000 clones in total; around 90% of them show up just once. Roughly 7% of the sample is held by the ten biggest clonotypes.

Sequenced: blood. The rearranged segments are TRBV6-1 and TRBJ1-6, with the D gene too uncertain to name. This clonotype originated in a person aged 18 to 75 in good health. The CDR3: CASTHNSPLHF. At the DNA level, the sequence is TGTGCCAGCACCCATAATTCACCCCTCCACTTT.